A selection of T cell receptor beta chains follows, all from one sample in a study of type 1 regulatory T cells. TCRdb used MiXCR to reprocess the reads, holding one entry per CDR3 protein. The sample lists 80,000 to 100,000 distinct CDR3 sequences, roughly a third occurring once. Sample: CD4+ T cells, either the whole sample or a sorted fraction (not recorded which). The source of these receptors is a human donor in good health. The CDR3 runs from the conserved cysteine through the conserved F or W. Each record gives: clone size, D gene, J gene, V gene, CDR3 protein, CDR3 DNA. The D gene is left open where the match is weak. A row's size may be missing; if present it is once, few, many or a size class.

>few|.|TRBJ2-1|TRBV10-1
CASGDSASYNEQFF
TGCGCCAGCGGGGATAGCGCGTCCTACAATGAGCAGTTCTTC
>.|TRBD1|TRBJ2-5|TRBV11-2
CASSPGGTQYF
TGTGCCAGCAGCCCAGGGGGGACCCAGTACTTC
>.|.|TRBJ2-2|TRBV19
CASRGGRTGELFF
TGTGCCAGTAGGGGGGGCCGAACCGGGGAGCTGTTTTTT
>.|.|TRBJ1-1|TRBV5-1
CASSLAGPLNTEAFF
TGCGCCAGCAGCTTAGCGGGACCGCTGAACACTGAAGCTTTCTTT
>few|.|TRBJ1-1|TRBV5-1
CASRPGQMNTEAFF
TGCGCCAGCCGCCCGGGGCAGATGAACACTGAAGCTTTCTTT
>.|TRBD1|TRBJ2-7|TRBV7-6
CASSPGTGKAYEQYF
TGTGCCAGCAGCCCCGGGACAGGGAAGGCCTACGAGCAGTACTTC
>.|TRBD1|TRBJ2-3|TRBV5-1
CASTMVGTGSTDTQYF
TGCGCCAGCACCATGGTGGGGACAGGTAGCACAGATACGCAGTATTTT
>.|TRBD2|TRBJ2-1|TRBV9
CASSLGLADYNEQFF
TGTGCCAGCAGCCTGGGACTAGCGGACTACAATGAGCAGTTCTTC
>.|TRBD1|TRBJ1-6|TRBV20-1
CSAITGTGCFPRNSPLHF
TGCAGTGCTATAACCGGGACAGGGTGCTTCCCACGGAATTCACCCCTCCACTTT
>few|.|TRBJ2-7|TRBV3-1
CASSRVPPGLSAYEQYF
TGTGCCAGCAGCCGAGTCCCACCGGGACTTTCCGCCTACGAGCAGTACTTC
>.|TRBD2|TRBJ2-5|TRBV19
CASSPLAGAQETQYF
TGTGCCAGTAGCCCCCTAGCGGGAGCCCAAGAGACCCAGTACTTC
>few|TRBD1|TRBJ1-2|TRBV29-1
CSVPRRQGHGYTF
TGCAGCGTTCCCCGGAGACAGGGGCATGGCTACACCTTC
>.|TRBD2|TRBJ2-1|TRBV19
CASRNSGRYNEQFF
TGTGCCAGTAGGAATAGCGGGAGATACAATGAGCAGTTCTTC
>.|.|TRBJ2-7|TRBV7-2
CASSTLMWGQEQYF
TGTGCCAGCAGCACGCTCATGTGGGGTCAAGAGCAGTACTTC
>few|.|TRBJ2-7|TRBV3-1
CASRQGGTYEQYF
TGTGCCAGCAGACAGGGAGGGACCTACGAGCAGTACTTC
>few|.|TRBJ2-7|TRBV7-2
CASSGTGVHEQYF
TGTGCCAGCAGCGGGACTGGGGTACACGAGCAGTACTTC
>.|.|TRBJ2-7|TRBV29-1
CSVARGYYEQYF
TGCAGCGTTGCCCGGGGGTATTACGAGCAGTACTTC
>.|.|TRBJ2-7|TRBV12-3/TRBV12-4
CASSFSFLEQYF
TGTGCCAGCAGTTTTAGCTTCCTCGAGCAGTACTTC
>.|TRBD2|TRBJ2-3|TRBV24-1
CATSASSGLAESTDTPYF
TGTGCCACCAGTGCCAGCTCCGGACTAGCGGAATCCACAGATACGCCGTATTTT
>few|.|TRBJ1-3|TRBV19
CASSSGDRDSGNTIYF
TGTGCCAGTAGTAGCGGGGACCGCGACTCTGGAAACACCATATATTTT
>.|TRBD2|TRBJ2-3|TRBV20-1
CSAREGTSGSTDTQYF
TGCAGTGCTAGAGAGGGGACTAGCGGAAGCACAGATACGCAGTATTTT
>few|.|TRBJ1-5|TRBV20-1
CSARDLVQGSNQPQHF
TGCAGTGCTAGAGATCTGGTCCAGGGCTCCAATCAGCCCCAGCATTTT
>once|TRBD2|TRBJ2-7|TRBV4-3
CASSPRLAGGLDEQYF
TGCGCCAGCAGCCCGCGACTAGCGGGAGGGCTAGACGAGCAGTACTTC
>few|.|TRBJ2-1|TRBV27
CASSLRRGYNEQFF
TGTGCCAGCAGTTTACGGCGGGGCTACAATGAGCAGTTCTTC
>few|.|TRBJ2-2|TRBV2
CALHSGLIQGELFF
TGTGCCTTACATTCGGGACTGATTCAGGGGGAGCTGTTTTTT
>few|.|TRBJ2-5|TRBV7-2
CASSLIGQYQETQYF
TGTGCCAGCAGCTTAATCGGCCAGTACCAAGAGACCCAGTACTTC
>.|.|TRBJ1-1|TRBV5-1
CASSGGGVTEAFF
TGCGCCAGCAGCGGGGGGGGGGTTACTGAAGCTTTCTTT
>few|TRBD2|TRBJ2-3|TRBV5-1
CASSLAAGLAEETSTDTQYF
TGCGCCAGCAGCTTGGCCGCCGGACTAGCGGAAGAGACTAGCACAGATACGCAGTATTTT
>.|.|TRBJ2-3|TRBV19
CASSMGDTQYF
TGTGCCAGTAGTATGGGAGATACGCAGTATTTT
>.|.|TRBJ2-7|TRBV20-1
CSARGAVLTYEQYF
TGCAGTGCTAGAGGAGCGGTTCTAACCTACGAGCAGTACTTC
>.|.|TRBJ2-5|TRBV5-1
CASSFDSQGTQYF
TGCGCCAGCAGCTTTGACTCACAGGGGACCCAGTACTTC
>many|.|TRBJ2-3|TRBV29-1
CSVGGGGGPDTQYF
TGCAGCGTGGGGGGCGGAGGAGGTCCAGATACGCAGTATTTT
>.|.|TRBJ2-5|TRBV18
CASSPARGMETQYF
TGTGCCAGCTCACCAGCGAGGGGGATGGAGACCCAGTACTTC
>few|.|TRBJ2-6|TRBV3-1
CASSQDPAGANVLTF
TGTGCCAGCAGCCAAGATCCCGCTGGGGCCAACGTCCTGACTTTC
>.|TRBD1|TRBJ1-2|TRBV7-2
CASSTRQGLNYGYTF
TGTGCCAGCAGCACTCGACAGGGATTGAACTATGGCTACACCTTC
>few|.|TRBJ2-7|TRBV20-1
CSARNSIYEQYF
TGCAGTGCTAGAAATAGCATCTACGAGCAGTACTTC
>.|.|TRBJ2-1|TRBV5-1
CASSFYSSYNEQFF
TGCGCCAGCAGCTTCTATAGCTCCTACAATGAGCAGTTCTTC
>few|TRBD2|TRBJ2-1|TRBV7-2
CASSPLAGDRYNEQFF
TGTGCCAGCAGCCCTCTAGCGGGAGACCGATACAATGAGCAGTTCTTC
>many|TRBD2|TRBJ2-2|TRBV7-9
CASSSGDFTGTRADTGELFF
TGTGCCAGCAGCTCGGGGGATTTCACCGGGACTAGGGCCGACACCGGGGAGCTGTTTTTT
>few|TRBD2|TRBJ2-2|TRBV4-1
CASSQVTSVNTGELFF
TGCGCCAGCAGCCAAGTGACTAGCGTTAACACCGGGGAGCTGTTTTTT
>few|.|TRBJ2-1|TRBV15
CATSFRQSSYNEQFF
TGTGCCACCAGCTTCCGACAGAGCTCCTACAATGAGCAGTTCTTC
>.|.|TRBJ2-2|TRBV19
CASSEGGWNTGELFF
TGTGCCAGTAGTGAAGGGGGTTGGAACACCGGGGAGCTGTTTTTT
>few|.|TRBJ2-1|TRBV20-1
CSAILAGSYNEQFF
TGCAGTGCCATACTAGCAGGGTCTTACAATGAGCAGTTCTTC
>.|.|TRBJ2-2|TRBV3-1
CASSRERITGELFF
TGTGCCAGCAGCCGGGAGCGGATCACCGGGGAGCTGTTTTTT
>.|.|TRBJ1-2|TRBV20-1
CSARIGPTNYGYTF
TGCAGTGCTAGAATTGGGCCTACTAACTATGGCTACACCTTC